The entry that follows covers one T cell receptor (beta chain) sequence. Antigen specificity is unknown. The CDR3 is 15 residues long. Germline V gene sequence: CDR1 LGHDT, CDR2 YNNKEL (reference sequence). Trimming shortened V by 3 bases and J by 0 bases, and 9 bases separated the two germline ends. Profiled with immunoSEQ multiplex PCR; TCRdb holds only in-frame clones, not every one. The table includes tens of thousands of clones, 88% detected once. The data were obtained in a study of T cell responses to AZD1222 COVID-19 vaccine. Study-level points and caveats: Regions 160-218 and 743-854 dominated among vaccine-associated CD4 TCRs spanning spike.

The chain employs TRBV3-1 (or the pseudogene TRBV3-2) and TRBJ2-1; the D is unclear. The clonotype was recovered from an adult in good health. The sample here was peripheral blood, taken on day 0 of AZD1222 vaccination. CDR3 residues: CASSHIMSSYNEQFF. CDR3 in DNA: TGTGCCAGCAGCCACATCATGAGCTCCTACAATGAGCAGTTCTTC.